The 8 T cell receptor beta chains below were found in one sample sequenced in a study of CD8+ T cells in alopecia areata. Treatment: oral pan-JAK inhibitor, 5-10 mg twice daily. In each case, RNA was isolated and then reverse transcribed into cDNA as the sequencing template. Clones were read by immunoSEQ multiplex PCR, and TCRdb kept only the in-frame ones, dropping some. The repertoire has fewer than 250,000 clones, roughly two fifths of them found once; the top ten carry around 0.48%. The starting material was CD4+ T cells sorted from blood, obtained at approximately week 31, from a patient treated with tofacitinib. All receptors derive from a human donor with alopecia areata.

The genes are TRBV6-5 and TRBJ1-1, with TRBD1 as a possible D gene (5 bases). The CDR3 has 15 amino acids. From germline, CDR1 is MNHEY and CDR2 SVGAGI. Trimming took off 4 bases at V and 6 bases at J, with 18 bases between the two ends. The CDR3 nucleotides are TGTGCCAGCAGTTCCACCTCTTACCAGGGAGCTGAAGCTTTCTTT. Amino acid sequence: CASSSTSYQGAEAFF.

V is TRBV2 and J is TRBJ1-6; the D gene is possibly TRBD1 (6 bases). The CDR3 covers 15 residues. Per germline, CDR1 SNHLY and CDR2 FYNNEI. Trimming left V 7 bases short and J 3 bases short, with 13 bases between. This CDR3 reads CASTTTGFYNSPLHF. The CDR3 DNA is TGTGCCAGCACTACAACAGGGTTCTATAATTCACCCCTCCACTTT.

In its sample, this clone was seen a few times. The chain couples TRBV19 to TRBJ1-5; TRBD1 is a possible D gene (5 bases). This CDR3 region has 15 residues. Germline lookup yields CDR1 LNHDA and CDR2 SQIVND (reference sequence). Deletions cut 1 base from V and 7 bases from J, with 14 bases between. The CDR3 spells CASSIAAGGRQPQHF. CDR3 nucleotides: TGTGCCAGTAGTATAGCAGCCGGGGGACGGCAGCCCCAGCATTTT.

The chain combines TRBV10-3 with TRBJ1-1; perhaps TRBD1 as D (6 bases). Germline CDR1 ENHRY, CDR2 SYGVKD. V dropped 0 bases and J dropped 8 bases, with 10 bases sitting between them. The CDR3 has 13 amino acids. As DNA, the CDR3 is TGTGCCATCAGTGAGTCGAACGGGGGCGAAGCTTTCTTT. Protein product: CAISESNGGEAFF.

This clone was seen a few times. The gene calls are TRBV18 and TRBJ1-5, with a possible D match to TRBD1 (6 bases). V gave up 3 bases and J gave up 0 bases, with 9 bases separating them. Germline CDR1 KGHSH, CDR2 LQKENI. This CDR3 has 15 residues. CDR3 in amino acids: CASSPDSSSNQPQHF. CDR3 coding DNA: TGTGCCAGCTCACCGGACAGTTCTAGCAATCAGCCCCAGCATTTT. Full variable domain (missing parts from reference TRBV18 and TRBJ1-5): NAGVMQNPRHLVRRRGQEARLRCSPMKGHSHVYWYRQLPEEGLKFMVYLQKENIIDESGMPKERFSAEFPKEGPSILRIQQVVRGDSAAYFCASSPDSSSNQPQHFGDGTRLSIL.

V usage is TRBV10-3 and J usage is TRBJ2-4; 14 nucleotides match TRBD2. This CDR3 region has 18 residues. CDR1 is ENHRY and CDR2 is SYGVKD in the germline V gene. Trimming removed 3 bases from V and 1 base from J; junction bases left unmatched: 5. CDR3 amino acids: CAISDGTSGSSAKNIQYF. Here the CDR3 DNA reads TGTGCCATCAGTGACGGGACTAGCGGGAGTAGTGCCAAAAACATTCAGTACTTC.

V usage is TRBV5-1 and J usage is TRBJ1-2, with no clear D. CDR1 is SGHRS and CDR2 is YFSETQ in the germline V gene. V shed 0 bases and J shed 4 bases, with 10 bases lying between them. The CDR3 loop spans 14 amino acids. The CDR3: CASSLERSVYGYTF. The CDR3 coding sequence is TGCGCCAGCAGCTTGGAGCGGTCCGTCTATGGCTACACCTTC.

This clone has more than one count but fewer than ten. The V call is TRBV9, the J call TRBJ2-1; D is perhaps TRBD2 (6 bases). Per the germline V gene, CDR1 is SGDLS and CDR2 is YYNGEE. Between the trimmed V and J ends, which lost 0 bases and 4 bases, there was a span of 11 bases. This CDR3 region has 15 residues. The DNA for the CDR3 is TGTGCCAGCAGCGTAGGGTTAGCGGCTTACAATGAGCAGTTCTTC. Residues: CASSVGLAAYNEQFF.